Listed below are T cell receptor beta chains from one sample, sequenced in a study of PD-1 blockade in mismatch repair-deficient tumors. The protocol was immunoSEQ multiplex PCR, while the TCRdb copy is restricted to in-frame clones and leaves out a portion. Among around 50,000 clones listed, around 80% were seen once. The sample in question was peripheral blood, obtained 4 weeks after starting pembrolizumab. These receptors all stem from an adult with mismatch repair-deficient cancer. The CDR3 runs from the conserved cysteine through the conserved F or W. A D gene is named only where the DNA matches it firmly. Expanded clones are given a class, and other clones once, few, many or no size at all.

CDR3aa,CDR3nt,v_gene,j_gene,d_gene,abundance
CASSRKGGGTEAFF,TGTGCCAGCTCGAGAAAGGGAGGAGGCACTGAAGCTTTCTTT,TRBV18,TRBJ1-1,.,.
CSGGTDEKLFF,TGCAGCGGTGGGACAGATGAAAAACTGTTTTTT,TRBV29-1,TRBJ1-4,TRBD1,.
CASSYSTSGDNEQFF,TGTGCCAGCAGTTATAGTACTAGCGGAGACAATGAGCAGTTCTTC,TRBV6-5,TRBJ2-1,TRBD2,.
CAWTDLLFGYEAFF,TGTGCCTGGACCGACCTTCTTTTTGGGTATGAAGCTTTCTTT,TRBV30,TRBJ1-1,.,.
CASSDRQSNQPQHF,TGTGCCAGCAGTGATCGACAGAGCAATCAGCCCCAGCATTTT,TRBV6-1,TRBJ1-5,.,.
CASSQGPGGSYNEQFF,TGCGCCAGCAGCCAAGGACCGGGAGGGTCCTACAATGAGCAGTTCTTC,TRBV4-3,TRBJ2-1,TRBD2,.
CASRGKGESTGELFF,TGCGCCAGCAGGGGTAAGGGGGAGAGCACCGGGGAGCTGTTTTTT,TRBV5-1,TRBJ2-2,.,.
CASSAAGTTTYEQYF,TGTGCCAGCAGTGCAGCCGGGACTACCACCTACGAGCAGTACTTC,TRBV28,TRBJ2-7,TRBD2,.
CAWSRANYGYTF,TGTGCCTGGAGTAGAGCTAACTATGGCTACACCTTC,TRBV30,TRBJ1-2,.,.
CASNKADSNQPQHF,TGTGCCAGCAACAAGGCCGATAGCAATCAGCCCCAGCATTTT,TRBV2,TRBJ1-5,.,.
CASSLYPAQGQFFYEQYF,TGTGCCAGCAGCTTATACCCGGCACAGGGCCAATTCTTCTACGAGCAGTACTTC,TRBV7-3,TRBJ2-7,.,once
CASSALAGGATDTQYF,TGTGCCAGCAGCGCACTAGCGGGAGGGGCGACAGATACGCAGTATTTT,TRBV7-2,TRBJ2-3,TRBD2,.
CASSASGTGFEQYF,TGCGCCAGCAGCGCCTCCGGGACAGGGTTCGAGCAGTACTTC,TRBV5-1,TRBJ2-7,TRBD1,.
CASGGLSSPGGNYEQYF,TGTGCTAGTGGAGGACTTTCCTCCCCTGGCGGGAACTACGAGCAGTACTTC,TRBV12-5,TRBJ2-7,.,.
CASSSSTGGLYEQYF,TGTGCCAGCAGCTCCTCGACAGGGGGCCTCTACGAGCAGTACTTC,TRBV11-2,TRBJ2-7,TRBD1,.
CASSMFREGEAFF,TGTGCCAGTAGTATGTTCAGGGAAGGTGAAGCTTTCTTT,TRBV19,TRBJ1-1,.,.
CASGLGTGVTNYGYTF,TGTGCTAGTGGTTTGGGAACAGGGGTTACTAACTATGGCTACACCTTC,TRBV12-5,TRBJ1-2,TRBD1,.
CAGPNQGTGELFF,TGTGCCGGACCAAATCAGGGCACCGGGGAGCTGTTTTTT,TRBV19,TRBJ2-2,.,.
CASSLALNTDTQYF,TGCGCCAGCAGCTTGGCCTTGAACACAGATACGCAGTATTTT,TRBV5-1,TRBJ2-3,.,.
CASSPVASGLSYNEQFF,TGCGCCAGCAGCCCCGTGGCTAGCGGTCTCTCCTACAATGAGCAGTTCTTC,TRBV5-1,TRBJ2-1,TRBD2,.
CASSVSRGSNFPGELFF,TGTGCCAGCAGCGTCTCAAGGGGTTCGAATTTTCCGGGGGAGCTGTTTTTT,TRBV11-3,TRBJ2-2,.,once
CASSSRHEQYF,TGTGCCAGCAGCTCCCGCCACGAGCAGTACTTC,TRBV28,TRBJ2-7,.,few
CASSRGQPNTEAFF,TGTGCCAGCAGTAGGGGACAGCCGAACACTGAAGCTTTCTTT,TRBV6-5,TRBJ1-1,TRBD1,once
CASSCGGTRSLKDTQYF,TGTGCCAGCAGTTGTGGGGGGACTCGGAGCCTCAAAGATACGCAGTATTTT,TRBV27,TRBJ2-3,.,.
CASSKNREYEQYF,TGCGCCAGCAGTAAAAATAGGGAATACGAGCAGTACTTC,TRBV10-2,TRBJ2-7,.,.
CASSIARAGKTEAFF,TGTGCCAGTAGTATAGCGAGGGCAGGGAAAACTGAAGCTTTCTTT,TRBV19,TRBJ1-1,.,.
CASSFSSGRVGETQYF,TGTGCCAGCAGTTTTAGTTCGGGACGGGTAGGGGAGACCCAGTACTTC,TRBV28,TRBJ2-5,.,.
CASSPLGAGYEQYF,TGCGCCAGCAGCCCCCTAGGGGCGGGCTACGAGCAGTACTTC,TRBV4-1,TRBJ2-7,.,.
CATSRDGEEDTQYF,TGTGCCACCAGCAGAGATGGGGAGGAAGATACGCAGTATTTT,TRBV15,TRBJ2-3,.,.
CASLSGSTDTQYF,TGCGCCAGCTTGAGCGGGAGCACAGATACGCAGTATTTT,TRBV10-2,TRBJ2-3,.,.
CASSLTSTDTQYF,TGTGCCAGCAGTTTGACTAGCACAGATACGCAGTATTTT,TRBV27,TRBJ2-3,.,.
CASRVRSSDTQYF,TGTGCCAGCAGGGTGAGGTCTTCAGATACGCAGTATTTT,TRBV5-8,TRBJ2-3,.,.
CASSDLAGGRTYEQYF,TGCGCCAGCAGTGATCTAGCGGGAGGCCGAACCTACGAGCAGTACTTC,TRBV10-1,TRBJ2-7,TRBD2,few
CASNGLNEQFF,TGTGCCAGCAACGGTCTAAATGAGCAGTTCTTC,TRBV6-1,TRBJ2-1,.,.
CASSSQGGTEAFF,TGTGCCAGCAGCTCCCAGGGGGGCACTGAAGCTTTCTTT,TRBV11-2,TRBJ1-1,TRBD1,.
CASSLDGLSSAAQYF,TGCGCCAGCAGCTTGGACGGACTCTCCTCCGCTGCGCAGTACTTC,TRBV5-1,TRBJ2-5,.,.
CASSFSLLNTEAFF,TGTGCCAGCAGCTTCTCACTGTTGAACACTGAAGCTTTCTTT,TRBV11-2,TRBJ1-1,.,.
CASSQEIQRTYEQYF,TGCGCCAGCAGCCAAGAAATACAGAGGACCTACGAGCAGTACTTC,TRBV4-3,TRBJ2-7,.,once
CASRGQGSDTQYF,TGTGCCAGCCGGGGACAGGGATCAGATACGCAGTATTTT,TRBV6-1,TRBJ2-3,TRBD1,.
CASSLRTSGTDFQETQYF,TGTGCCAGCAGTTTACGGACTAGCGGGACCGACTTCCAAGAGACCCAGTACTTC,TRBV27,TRBJ2-5,TRBD2,.
CASSSSWGGEQYF,TGTGCCAGCAGTTCGAGCTGGGGGGGCGAGCAGTACTTC,TRBV6-1,TRBJ2-7,TRBD2,.
CASSSNFYEQYF,TGTGCCAGCAGTTCCAACTTCTACGAGCAGTACTTC,TRBV28,TRBJ2-7,.,.
CSTKDSMNTEAFF,TGTAGTACAAAGGATTCCATGAACACTGAAGCTTTCTTT,TRBV30,TRBJ1-1,.,few
CASSLAVSGGYEQYF,TGTGCCAGCAGCTTAGCGGTGTCAGGGGGGTACGAGCAGTACTTC,TRBV7-9,TRBJ2-7,.,.
CASSYSDSPQETQYF,TGTGCCAGCAGTTACTCGGACAGCCCCCAAGAGACCCAGTACTTC,TRBV6-5,TRBJ2-5,.,few
CASSPTVESEQYF,TGTGCCAGCTCACCAACAGTGGAATCCGAGCAGTACTTC,TRBV18,TRBJ2-7,.,.